This paragraph reports one TCR beta chain. Many counts were recorded for this clonotype. The antigen this receptor binds is unknown. There are no base qualities to consult, and no much larger clone falls within one base. This entry comes from a study of T cells in Graves' hyperthyroidism and ophthalmopathy (dated by TCRdb to the late 2010s). With respect to the entire study: Peripheral blood samples were taken at the time of initial diagnosis, prior to any treatment. TCR Vbeta CDR3 sequencing of roughly 140 peripheral blood samples (approximately 44 ophthalmopathy, some 75 hyperthyroidism and roughly 17 progressor patients) is reported in the paper. A discovery cohort of approximately 100 patients, about 40 with Graves' ophthalmopathy and 57 with stable Graves' hyperthyroidism, was used to find distinguishing TCR V-J signatures. After sampling, hyperthyroidism patients received methimazole starting at 30 mg daily, and ophthalmopathy patients received high-dose intravenous methylprednisolone. The 90 to 100 discovery patients were randomly divided into training and test sets at a 7:3 ratio. In roughly six Graves' hyperthyroidism patients, the study also compared T-cell repertoires from thyroid tissue with T-cell repertoires from blood. Prospective prediction of ophthalmopathy was tested in an independent validation cohort of some 19 hyperthyroidism patients and some 17 patients who later progressed to ophthalmopathy. What the work shows at the level of the full study, not this receptor alone: In validation, the model predicted progression to ophthalmopathy a median of roughly six months before onset, with over 55% sensitivity and about 75% specificity. Most expanded thyroid clonotypes (frequency above 0.001) were also detected in blood, a finding suggesting that blood repertoires may reflect thyroid immune responses. Sample size was not statistically predetermined, and investigators were not blinded to group allocation. Ophthalmopathy was separated from stable hyperthyroidism by a 13 V-J signature model, with 85% to 90% sensitivity and around 81% specificity obtained in cross-validation and 80%/75% obtained in testing.

Stable Graves' hyperthyroidism was defined as the absence of progression to ophthalmopathy over 18 months of follow-up. Hyperthyroidism patients were newly diagnosed, had a disease duration of under 2 months, and were aged 18 to 65 years. The study excluded patients with uncontrolled infections, other autoimmune diseases, pregnancy or lactation. Clinical symptoms, serum thyroxine and TRAb, thyroid ultrasound, and orbital computed tomography formed the basis for the diagnoses. PBMCs were separated from roughly 9.3 ml of fresh peripheral blood using Ficoll-Paque density gradient centrifugation. Total RNA was extracted using Trizol reagent, and RNA quality was assessed on an Agilent 2100 Bioanalyzer. The TCR beta CDR3 regions were amplified from RNA transcripts. The TCR CDR3 was subjected to a first round of RT-PCR using the HTBI primer set and the Qiagen OneStep RT-PCR kit. A second multiplex PCR round built the libraries, followed by size selection and purification. Paired-end sequencing of the libraries was performed with 100 bp reads on an Illumina HiSeq2000. As for how the authors treated the data: SOAPnuke was used to process the raw data, with reads discarded if the reads contained adapters or uncalled bases, had a mean Phred below 15, or lacked an exact constant-primer or identifier match. High-quality paired reads were merged using COPE v1.2.5, and each unique nucleotide sequence was defined as a clonotype. Clonotypes were aligned to IMGT TRBV, TRBD and TRBJ reference segments using MiTCR v1.1. Only V-J combinations with frequency above 0.0001, covering roughly 99% of repertoires, were analysed. A TCS score was defined as the ratio of F50 (clonal expansion) to E x V (chaos), with BLOSUM62-based TCRdist applied between CDR3 peptides within each V-J. Welch's t-statistics and random forest reduced around 510 V-J features to some 14, which were used in a naive Bayes classifier (R e1071). TCRdb trimmed public reads at Q25 via fastp, called clones via MiXCR and kept in-frame beta chains. Rows are unified per CDR3 protein, each entry keeping the most common DNA and genes. These V and J calls are TCRdb output, not the study's own analysis. This sample gives about 320,000 distinct CDR3 sequences in total; 16% of them show up just once. The ten largest clones represent approximately 33% of the sample.

This sequence was found in a man aged 25 to 40 with Graves' hyperthyroidism. The sequencing input was blood.

The CDR3 region has the sequence CASSPSGTGGSPLHF. The DNA reads TGTGCCAGCAGCCCCTCCGGGACAGGGGGTTCACCCCTCCACTTT. The chain employs TRBV27 and TRBJ1-6, with 11 junctional bases fitting TRBD1. The germline V gene (reference sequence) gives CDR1 as MNHEY and CDR2 as SMNVEV. Ends trimmed: V by 6 bases, J by 9 bases; bases unmatched to a gene: 7. There are 15 amino acids in the CDR3, from cysteine to phenylalanine inclusive. Solely the CDR3 DNA is kept, with 45 bases framed from the first base.